Shown below are 25 T cell receptor beta chains from a single sample sequenced in a study of CD8 T cells in ankylosing spondylitis. Findings and caveats of the study: A TCR beta motif of 8 or 9 highly homologous variants appeared characteristic of ankylosing spondylitis blood.

TCRdb reprocessed the 5' RACE reads with MiXCR, giving one entry per CDR3 protein. The table includes over 600,000 distinct CDR3 sequences, around 20% detected once. These receptors' antigens are unknown. The specimen was blood, either unsorted or a sorted T cell fraction (not recorded which). These receptors came from a male donor with ankylosing spondylitis.

This clonotype came up many times. The chain has TRBV5-1 and TRBJ2-3, with 7 nucleotides matching TRBD1. Losses at the gene ends were 0 bases for V and 4 bases for J; bases not matched to a gene: 8. This CDR3 is built from 16 residues. Germline V gene sequence: CDR1 SGHRS, CDR2 YFSETQ. This chain's CDR3 is CASSLGTGTMSDTQYF. CDR3 bases: TGCGCCAGCAGCTTGGGGACAGGTACTATGTCAGATACGCAGTATTTT.

This clonotype was observed at least ten times. This rearrangement joins TRBV29-1 to TRBJ2-4; the D gene is possibly TRBD1 (5 bases). The CDR3 is 13 amino acids. Germline assignment: CDR1 SQVTM and CDR2 ANQGSEA. V shed 7 bases and J shed 5 bases, with 15 bases lying between them. The CDR3 loop reads CSGGLGQENIQYF. CDR3 DNA: TGCAGCGGTGGGTTGGGGCAAGAAAACATTCAGTACTTC.

This clonotype has only a few counts. The V call is TRBV10-3, the J call TRBJ2-1; 9 positions agree with TRBD2. The CDR3 covers 18 residues. The V gene's germline CDR1 is ENHRY and CDR2 SYGVKD. V shed 4 bases, J shed 4 bases, and the junction held 14 bases outside the gene matches. CDR3 loop: CAISVVAGEVILYNEQFF. The CDR3 DNA follows: TGTGCCATCAGTGTGGTAGCGGGAGAGGTCATTTTGTACAATGAGCAGTTCTTC.

V usage is TRBV29-1 and J usage is TRBJ2-1, with TRBD2 matching 7 bases. Germline CDR1 is SQVTM and CDR2 is ANQGSEA. The CDR3 extends over 14 amino acids. The V and J ends lost 3 bases and 7 bases, in that order; junction bases with no gene match: 9. CDR3 coding DNA: TGCAGCGTTGAGTCGCGGGAGATCGAGAATGAGCAGTTCTTC. Translation gives CSVESREIENEQFF.

This clonotype occurred a few times. This rearrangement joins TRBV5-1 to TRBJ2-1; 12 bases fit TRBD2. CDR1 and CDR2 from the germline V gene are SGHRS and YFSETQ. The CDR3 length is 18 residues. With 7 bases clipped from V and 0 bases from J, the junction kept 11 bases outside the gene matches. The CDR3 loop reads CASAIGLAGPSSYNEQFF. For the CDR3, the DNA is TGCGCCAGCGCAATCGGACTAGCGGGACCCAGCTCCTACAATGAGCAGTTCTTC. The full variable domain, with the rest looked up from reference TRBV5-1 and TRBJ2-1, is KAGVTQTPRYLIKTRGQQVTLSCSPISGHRSVSWYQQTPGQGLQFLFEYFSETQRNKGNFPGRFSGRQFSNSRSEMNVSTLELGDSALYLCASAIGLAGPSSYNEQFFGPGTRLTVL.

This clonotype occurred a few times. This chain uses TRBV5-6 with TRBJ2-1; D uncertain. Per germline, CDR1 SGHDT and CDR2 YYEEEE. The CDR3 has 16 residues. Trimming shortened V by 4 bases and J by 0 bases, and 14 bases separated the two germline ends. The CDR3 region is CASSPRLSASYNEQFF. The CDR3 DNA is TGTGCCAGCAGCCCCCGTCTCTCGGCCTCCTACAATGAGCAGTTCTTC.

This clonotype turned up a few times. The rearrangement links TRBV6-1 to TRBJ2-2; TRBD1 matches 7 bases. V shed 6 bases and J 0 bases; nucleotides not matched to a gene: 4. The germline CDR1 and CDR2 sequences are MNHNS and SASEGT. The CDR3 is made up of 15 amino acids. The CDR3 coding sequence is TGTGCCAGCAGGAGGGGACAGCCGAACACCGGGGAGCTGTTTTTT. It translates to CASRRGQPNTGELFF.

This clonotype appeared a few times. CDR3 sequence (DNA): TGTGCCAGCTCGACTAGCTTAGAGACCCAGTACTTC. Its translation is CASSTSLETQYF. This chain joins TRBV3-1 and TRBJ2-5; 7 positions agree with TRBD2. The CDR3 has 12 residues. The junction had 4 bases not matched to a gene; V was cut back by 8 bases and J by 4 bases. Germline CDR1 and CDR2: LGHDT and YNNKEL (reference sequence).

The chain joins TRBV4-1 to TRBJ1-5, with D unclear. Trimming removed 5 bases from V and 0 bases from J, with 14 bases in between. CDR3 length: 16 amino acids. CDR1 and CDR2 (germline): MGHRA, YSYEKL. The CDR3 DNA reads TGCGCCAGCAGCAAGTCTACAGCCCTTAGCAATCAGCCCCAGCATTTT. This gives the protein CASSKSTALSNQPQHF.

This clonotype has a handful of counts. The genes are TRBV4-2 and TRBJ2-1; D call uncertain. The CDR3 totals 16 residues. Germline loops: CDR1 LGHNA, CDR2 YNFKEQ. The V gene lost 0 bases and the J gene lost 9 bases, with 18 bases spanning the gap. The CDR3 DNA follows: TGTGCCAGCAGCCAAGACCCTGCTAGTGGCCGGGTTGAGCAGTTCTTC. Encoded protein: CASSQDPASGRVEQFF.

The chain joins TRBV29-1 to TRBJ2-3; D unclear. Trimming pared 5 bases from V and 6 bases from J, leaving 15 bases between. The CDR3 is 13 amino acids. In germline, CDR1 is SQVTM, CDR2 ANQGSEA. The CDR3 reads CSVPVAVSDTQYF. DNA of the CDR3: TGCAGCGTTCCTGTGGCGGTCTCGGATACGCAGTATTTT.

The gene calls are TRBV12-3 or TRBV12-4 and TRBJ1-5; D gene unclear. V gave up 3 bases and J gave up 0 bases, with 9 bases separating them. This CDR3 contains 15 residues. The CDR3 sequence is CASSFTHASNQPQHF. CDR3 sequence (DNA): TGTGCCAGCAGTTTCACCCACGCTAGCAATCAGCCCCAGCATTTT.

This clonotype has more than one count but fewer than ten. The chain uses TRBV29-1 and TRBJ2-5, with a possible D match to TRBD1 (6 bases). The CDR3 runs 12 residues. The germline V gene encodes CDR1 SQVTM and CDR2 ANQGSEA. The germline V and J ends were trimmed by 7 bases and 5 bases, with 14 bases remaining between them. The CDR3 sequence: CSAGTSGETQYF. CDR3 coding DNA: TGCAGCGCTGGGACATCGGGGGAGACCCAGTACTTC.

The chain employs TRBV29-1 and TRBJ2-1; TRBD2 agrees at 7 bases. From germline, CDR1 is SQVTM and CDR2 ANQGSEA. This CDR3 contains 14 residues. J gave up 0 bases and V 7 bases, and 6 bases lay outside the gene matches. The CDR3 spells CSGVAGVSYNEQFF. Written as DNA, the CDR3 is TGCAGCGGGGTGGCGGGAGTCTCCTACAATGAGCAGTTCTTC.

This clonotype was counted many times. V is TRBV20-1 and J is TRBJ1-3, with no clear D. CDR1 and CDR2 (germline): DFQATT, SNEGSKA (reference sequence). There are 16 residues in the CDR3. V lost 1 base and J 3 bases, leaving 16 bases between the germline ends. The DNA for the CDR3 is TGCAGTGCTAGAGTTTACGGGGTGCGGGATGGAAACACCATATATTTT. It codes for CSARVYGVRDGNTIYF.

This rearrangement joins TRBV6-1 to TRBJ2-2, with 7 bases aligning to TRBD2. Germline V gene lookup returns CDR1 MNHNS and CDR2 SASEGT. The CDR3 loop spans 14 amino acids. V lost 7 bases to trimming and J lost 7 bases; unmatched junction nucleotides: 9. The CDR3 protein is CASKRDYPGGELFF. The CDR3 bases are TGTGCCAGCAAAAGGGACTACCCTGGCGGGGAGCTGTTTTTT.

This clonotype was seen only a few times. The V and J genes are TRBV24-1 and TRBJ2-2; TRBD1 might be the D (5 bases). V lost 7 bases to trimming and J lost 0 bases, with 14 bases between them. CDR1 is KGHDR and CDR2 is SFDVKD in the germline V gene. CDR3 size: 16 residues. CDR3 DNA sequence: TGTGCCACCAGCCGCACAGGACATTCGAACACCGGGGAGCTGTTTTTT. Its translation: CATSRTGHSNTGELFF.

The genes are TRBV15 and TRBJ2-3; no reliable D call. Germline V lookup: CDR1 LNHNV, CDR2 YYDKDF (reference sequence). This CDR3 is 16 amino acids long. Trimming took 0 bases from V and 2 from J, leaving 12 bases between them. CDR3 nucleotides: TGTGCCACCAGCAGAGAGGGCACGCTCGTCACAGATACGCAGTATTTT. Translation: CATSREGTLVTDTQYF.

This sequence joins TRBV6-5 and TRBJ1-4; weak D call: TRBD1 (6 bases). V was pared by 4 bases and J by 6 bases, with 15 bases between. The CDR3 contains 15 residues. Per germline, CDR1 MNHEY and CDR2 SVGAGI. The CDR3 spells CASSLSRGSDEKLFF. As DNA, the CDR3 is TGTGCCAGCAGTTTAAGCAGGGGCTCAGATGAAAAACTGTTTTTT.

This clonotype was seen a handful of times. The chain employs TRBV18 and TRBJ1-2, with no clear D. Trimming pared 3 bases from V and 3 bases from J, leaving 11 bases between. Germline V lookup: CDR1 KGHSH, CDR2 LQKENI. This CDR3 spans 14 amino acids. In DNA form, the CDR3 reads TGTGCCAGCTCACCTTTTGGAGATGACTATGGCTACACCTTC. Its translation is CASSPFGDDYGYTF.

The chain uses TRBV5-1 and TRBJ1-1; a weak D match, TRBD1 (6 bases). V was trimmed by 4 bases and J by 4 bases, leaving 14 bases between them. This CDR3 contains 14 residues. Germline assignment: CDR1 SGHRS and CDR2 YFSETQ. This CDR3 is CASSQMRGSTEAFF. CDR3 coding DNA: TGCGCCAGCAGCCAGATGAGGGGGTCCACTGAAGCTTTCTTT.

The J gene is TRBJ2-1, the V gene TRBV6-5; the match to TRBD1 covers 9 bases. The ends lost 10 bases at V and 5 bases at J; junction bases unmatched: 3. This CDR3 is built from 12 residues. The germline CDR1 and CDR2 sequences are MNHEY and SVGAGI. This CDR3 reads CATRTGDNEQFF. The CDR3, as DNA: TGTGCCACCAGGACAGGGGACAATGAGCAGTTCTTC.

This clonotype was seen more than once but under ten times. The chain recombines TRBV7-2 with TRBJ2-1; 8 bases agree with TRBD1. Germline loops: CDR1 SGHTA, CDR2 FQGNSA. V dropped 6 bases and J dropped 0; count of bases not matched to a gene: 4. The CDR3 sequence is 15 residues long. CDR3 nucleotides: TGTGCCAGCAGTGATGGACAGGGCTCCTACAATGAGCAGTTCTTC. It translates to CASSDGQGSYNEQFF.

The DNA for the CDR3 is TGCGCCAGCAGCTCCTGGACAGACAACAATGAGCAGTTCTTC. This translates into CASSSWTDNNEQFF. This rearrangement joins TRBV5-1 to TRBJ2-1; D might be TRBD1 (6 bases). CDR1 and CDR2 (germline): SGHRS, YFSETQ. This CDR3 spans 14 amino acids. Trimming cost V 3 bases and J 5 bases, with 12 bases left between them. Combining the CDR3 with reference TRBV5-1 and TRBJ2-1 gives the whole variable domain KAGVTQTPRYLIKTRGQQVTLSCSPISGHRSVSWYQQTPGQGLQFLFEYFSETQRNKGNFPGRFSGRQFSNSRSEMNVSTLELGDSALYLCASSSWTDNNEQFFGPGTRLTVL.

As DNA, the CDR3 is TGTGCCAGCAGTGTGAATCGTAGACAGGCGATTCAAGAGACCCAGTACTTC. Amino acids: CASSVNRRQAIQETQYF. The chain is built from TRBV2 and TRBJ2-5; possibly TRBD1 for D (6 bases). Germline assignment: CDR1 SNHLY and CDR2 FYNNEI. Trimming took off 4 bases at V and 2 bases at J, with 20 bases between the two ends. The CDR3 covers 17 residues.